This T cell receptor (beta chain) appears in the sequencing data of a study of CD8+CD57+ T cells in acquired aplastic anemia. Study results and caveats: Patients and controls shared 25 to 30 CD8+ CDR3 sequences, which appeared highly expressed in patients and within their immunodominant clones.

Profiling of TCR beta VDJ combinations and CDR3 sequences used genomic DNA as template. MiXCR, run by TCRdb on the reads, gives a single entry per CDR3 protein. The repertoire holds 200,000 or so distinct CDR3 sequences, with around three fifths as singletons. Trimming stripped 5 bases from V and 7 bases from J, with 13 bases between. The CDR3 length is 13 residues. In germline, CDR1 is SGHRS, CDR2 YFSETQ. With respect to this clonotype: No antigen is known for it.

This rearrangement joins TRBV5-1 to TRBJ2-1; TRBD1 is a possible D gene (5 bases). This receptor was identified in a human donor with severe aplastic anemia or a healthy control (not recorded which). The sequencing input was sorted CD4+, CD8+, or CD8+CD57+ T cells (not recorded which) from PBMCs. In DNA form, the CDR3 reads TGCGCCAGCAGTCGAGACAGCCTAAATGAGCAGTTCTTC. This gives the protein CASSRDSLNEQFF.